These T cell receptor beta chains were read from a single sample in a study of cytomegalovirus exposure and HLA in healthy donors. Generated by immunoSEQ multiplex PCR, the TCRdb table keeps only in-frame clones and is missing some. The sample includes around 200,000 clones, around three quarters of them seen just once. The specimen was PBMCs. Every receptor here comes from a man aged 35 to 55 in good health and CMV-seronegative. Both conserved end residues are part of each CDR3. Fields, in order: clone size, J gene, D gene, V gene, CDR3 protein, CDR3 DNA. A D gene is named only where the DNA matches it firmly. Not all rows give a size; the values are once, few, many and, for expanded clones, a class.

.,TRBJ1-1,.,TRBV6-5,CASSYGQQTEAFF,TGTGCCAGCAGTTACGGGCAGCAAACTGAAGCTTTCTTT
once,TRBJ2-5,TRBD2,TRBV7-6,CASSLGFSGGGETQYF,TGTGCCAGCAGCTTAGGCTTTAGCGGGGGGGGAGAGACCCAGTACTTC
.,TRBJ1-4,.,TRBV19,CASSTGQPGGLFF,TGTGCCAGTAGTACAGGACAGCCCGGCGGACTGTTTTTT
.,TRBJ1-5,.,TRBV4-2,CASSQDPDRSNQPQHF,TGTGCCAGCAGCCAAGATCCCGACAGAAGCAATCAGCCCCAGCATTTT
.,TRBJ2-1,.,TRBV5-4,CASSPDNYNEQFF,TGTGCCAGCAGCCCGGACAACTACAATGAGCAGTTCTTC
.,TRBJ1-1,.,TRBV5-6,CASSTPEVGLNTEAFF,TGTGCCAGCAGCACCCCGGAGGTGGGCCTGAACACTGAAGCTTTCTTT
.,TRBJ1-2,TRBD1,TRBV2,CASSELPGTGGYGYTF,TGTGCCAGCAGTGAACTACCAGGGACAGGGGGCTATGGCTACACCTTC
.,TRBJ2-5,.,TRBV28,CASSVQETQYF,TGTGCCAGCAGCGTCCAAGAGACCCAGTACTTC
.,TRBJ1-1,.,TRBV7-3,CASSLSTDTEAFF,TGTGCCAGCAGCTTATCGACAGACACTGAAGCTTTCTTT
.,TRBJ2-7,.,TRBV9,CASSPLDSLYEQYF,TGTGCCAGCAGCCCCCTGGACAGCCTCTACGAGCAGTACTTC
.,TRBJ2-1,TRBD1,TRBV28,CASSGTDFSYNEQFF,TGTGCCAGCAGTGGGACAGACTTTTCCTACAATGAGCAGTTCTTC
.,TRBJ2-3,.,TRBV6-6,CASSSWRADSDTQYF,TGTGCCAGCAGTTCGTGGAGGGCCGATTCAGATACGCAGTATTTT
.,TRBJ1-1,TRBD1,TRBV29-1,CSARDRGNTEAFF,TGCAGCGCCAGGGACAGGGGGAACACTGAAGCTTTCTTT
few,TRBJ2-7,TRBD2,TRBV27,CASSKREGPYEQYF,TGTGCCAGCAGCAAGCGGGAGGGTCCTTACGAGCAGTACTTC
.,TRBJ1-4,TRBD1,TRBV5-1,CASSLETTGGEKLFF,TGCGCCAGCAGCTTGGAGACGACAGGGGGCGAAAAACTGTTTTTT